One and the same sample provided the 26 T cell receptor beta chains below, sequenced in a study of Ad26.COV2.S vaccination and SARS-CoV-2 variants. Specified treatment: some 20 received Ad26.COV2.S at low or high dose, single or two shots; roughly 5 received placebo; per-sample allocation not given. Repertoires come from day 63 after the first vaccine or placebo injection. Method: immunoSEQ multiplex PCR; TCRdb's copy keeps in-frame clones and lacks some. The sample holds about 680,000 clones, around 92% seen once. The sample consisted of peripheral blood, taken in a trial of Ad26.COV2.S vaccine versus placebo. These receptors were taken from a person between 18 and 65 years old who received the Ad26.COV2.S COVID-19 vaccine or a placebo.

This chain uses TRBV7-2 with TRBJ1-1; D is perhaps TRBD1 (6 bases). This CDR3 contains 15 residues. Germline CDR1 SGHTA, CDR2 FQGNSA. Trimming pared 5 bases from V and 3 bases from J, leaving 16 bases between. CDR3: CASSTNRAPYTEAFF. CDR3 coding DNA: TGTGCCAGCAGCACAAACAGGGCGCCCTACACTGAAGCTTTCTTT.

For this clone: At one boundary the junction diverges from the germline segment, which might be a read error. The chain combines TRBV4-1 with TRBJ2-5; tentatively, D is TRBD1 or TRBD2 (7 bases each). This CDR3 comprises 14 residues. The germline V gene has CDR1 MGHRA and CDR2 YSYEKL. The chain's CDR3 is CARSQGGAGETQYF. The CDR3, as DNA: TGCGCCCGCAGCCAGGGGGGGGCCGGGGAGACCCAGTACTTC.

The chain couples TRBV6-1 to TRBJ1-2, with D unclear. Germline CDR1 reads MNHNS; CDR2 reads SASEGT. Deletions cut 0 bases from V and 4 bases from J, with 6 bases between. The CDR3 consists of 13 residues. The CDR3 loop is CASSEAGTYGYTF. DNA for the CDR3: TGTGCCAGCAGTGAAGCAGGAACCTATGGCTACACCTTC.

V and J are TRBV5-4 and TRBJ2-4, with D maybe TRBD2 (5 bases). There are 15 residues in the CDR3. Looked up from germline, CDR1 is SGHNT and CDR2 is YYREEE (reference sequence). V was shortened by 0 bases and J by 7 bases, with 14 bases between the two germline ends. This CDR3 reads CASSLAGGLDNIQYF. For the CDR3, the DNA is TGTGCCAGCAGCTTGGCTGGCGGGCTGGATAACATTCAGTACTTC.

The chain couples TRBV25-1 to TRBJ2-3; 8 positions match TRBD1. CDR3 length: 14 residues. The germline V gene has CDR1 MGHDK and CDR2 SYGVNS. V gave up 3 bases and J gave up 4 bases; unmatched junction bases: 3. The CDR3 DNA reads TGTGCCAGCAGTGACCCAGGGGGCTCAGATACGCAGTATTTT. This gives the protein CASSDPGGSDTQYF.

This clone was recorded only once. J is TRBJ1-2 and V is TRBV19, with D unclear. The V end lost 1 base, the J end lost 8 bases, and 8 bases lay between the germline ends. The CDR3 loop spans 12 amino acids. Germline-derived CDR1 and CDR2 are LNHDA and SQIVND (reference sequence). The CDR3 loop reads CASSIGRRGYTF. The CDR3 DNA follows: TGTGCCAGTAGTATAGGACGGCGGGGCTACACCTTC.

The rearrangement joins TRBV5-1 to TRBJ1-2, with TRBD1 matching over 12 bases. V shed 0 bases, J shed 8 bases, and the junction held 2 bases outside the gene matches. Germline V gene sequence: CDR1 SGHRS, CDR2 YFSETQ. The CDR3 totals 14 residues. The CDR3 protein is CASSLGDRGQGYTF. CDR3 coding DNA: TGCGCCAGCAGCTTGGGGGACAGGGGGCAAGGCTACACCTTC.

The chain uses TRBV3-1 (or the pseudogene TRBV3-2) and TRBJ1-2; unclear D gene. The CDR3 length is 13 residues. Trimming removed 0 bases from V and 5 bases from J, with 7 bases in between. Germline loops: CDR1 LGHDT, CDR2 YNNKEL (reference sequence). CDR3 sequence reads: CASSQEDNYGYTF. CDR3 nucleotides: TGTGCCAGCAGCCAAGAAGATAATTATGGCTACACCTTC.

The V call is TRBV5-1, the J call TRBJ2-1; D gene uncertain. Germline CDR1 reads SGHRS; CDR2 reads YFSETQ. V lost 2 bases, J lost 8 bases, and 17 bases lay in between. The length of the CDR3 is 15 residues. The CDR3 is CASSLLDRKSDEQFF. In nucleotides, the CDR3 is TGCGCCAGCAGCTTACTGGACCGAAAGAGCGATGAGCAGTTCTTC.

The CDR3 region has the DNA TGTGCCAGCAGCTCGAGCGGGAGCCCCACAGATACGCAGTATTTT. This codes for CASSSSGSPTDTQYF. V and J are TRBV11-2 and TRBJ2-3, with 8 bases that match TRBD2. The V segment lost 4 bases and the J segment 2 bases; nucleotides outside the gene matches: 5. The length of the CDR3 is 15 residues. From germline, CDR1 is SGHAT and CDR2 FQNNGV.

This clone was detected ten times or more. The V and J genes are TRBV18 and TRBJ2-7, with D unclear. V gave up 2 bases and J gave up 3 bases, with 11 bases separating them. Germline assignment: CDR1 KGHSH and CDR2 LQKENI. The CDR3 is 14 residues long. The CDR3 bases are TGTGCCAGCTCACCAGGGTCCAACGGCTACGAGCAGTACTTC. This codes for CASSPGSNGYEQYF.

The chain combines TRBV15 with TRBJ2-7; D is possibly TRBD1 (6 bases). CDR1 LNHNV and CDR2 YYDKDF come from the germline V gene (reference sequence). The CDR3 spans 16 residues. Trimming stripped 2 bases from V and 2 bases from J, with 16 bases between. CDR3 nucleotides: TGTGCCACCAGCAGACCCTCCGGGACAAAACCCTACGAGCAGTACTTC. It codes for CATSRPSGTKPYEQYF.

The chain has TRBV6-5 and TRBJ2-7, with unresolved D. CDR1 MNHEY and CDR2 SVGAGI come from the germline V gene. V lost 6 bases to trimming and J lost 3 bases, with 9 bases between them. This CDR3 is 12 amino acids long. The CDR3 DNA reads TGTGCCAGCAGCCCCCCGGGCTACGAGCAGTACTTC. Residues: CASSPPGYEQYF.

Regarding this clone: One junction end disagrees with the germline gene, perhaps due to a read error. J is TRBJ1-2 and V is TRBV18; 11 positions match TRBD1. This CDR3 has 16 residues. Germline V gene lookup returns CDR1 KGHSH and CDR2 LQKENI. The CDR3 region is CASSPGTGGRNYGYTF. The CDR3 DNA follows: TGTGCCAGCTCCCCAGGGACAGGGGGTAGGAACTATGGCTACACTTTC.

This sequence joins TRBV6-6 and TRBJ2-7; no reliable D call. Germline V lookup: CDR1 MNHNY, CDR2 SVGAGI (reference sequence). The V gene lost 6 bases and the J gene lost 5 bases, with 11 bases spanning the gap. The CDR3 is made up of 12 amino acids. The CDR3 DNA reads TGTGCCAGCAGGAAACAGCTCGACGAGCAGTACTTC. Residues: CASRKQLDEQYF.

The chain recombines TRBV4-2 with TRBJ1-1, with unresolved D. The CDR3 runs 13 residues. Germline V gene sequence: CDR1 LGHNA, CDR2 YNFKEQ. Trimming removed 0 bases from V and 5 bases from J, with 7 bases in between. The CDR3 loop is CASSQDLGTEAFF. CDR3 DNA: TGTGCCAGCAGCCAAGATCTTGGGACTGAAGCTTTCTTT.

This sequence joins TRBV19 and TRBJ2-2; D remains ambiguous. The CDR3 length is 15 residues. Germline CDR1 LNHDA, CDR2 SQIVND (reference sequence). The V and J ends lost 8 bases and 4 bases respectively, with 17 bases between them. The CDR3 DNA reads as TGTGCCAGTTCATACACCCCACGCCTCACCGGGGAGCTGTTTTTT. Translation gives CASSYTPRLTGELFF.

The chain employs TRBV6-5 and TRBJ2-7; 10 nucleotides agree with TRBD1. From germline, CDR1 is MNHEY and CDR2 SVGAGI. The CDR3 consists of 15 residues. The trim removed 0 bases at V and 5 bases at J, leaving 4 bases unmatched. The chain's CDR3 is CASSYSGTGVDEQYF. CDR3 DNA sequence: TGTGCCAGCAGTTACTCGGGGACAGGGGTAGACGAGCAGTACTTC.

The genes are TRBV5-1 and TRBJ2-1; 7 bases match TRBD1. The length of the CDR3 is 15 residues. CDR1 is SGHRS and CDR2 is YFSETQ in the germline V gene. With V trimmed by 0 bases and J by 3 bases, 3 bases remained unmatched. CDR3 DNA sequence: TGCGCCAGCAGCTTGGCCTGGGACAGCTACAATGAGCAGTTCTTC. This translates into CASSLAWDSYNEQFF.

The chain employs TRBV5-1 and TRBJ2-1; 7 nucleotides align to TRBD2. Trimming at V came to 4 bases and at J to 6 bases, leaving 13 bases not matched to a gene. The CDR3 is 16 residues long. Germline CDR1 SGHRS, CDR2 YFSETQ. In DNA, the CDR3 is TGCGCCAGCAGCCCGATCCCGGGACTAACGTTCAATGAGCAGTTCTTC. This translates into CASSPIPGLTFNEQFF.

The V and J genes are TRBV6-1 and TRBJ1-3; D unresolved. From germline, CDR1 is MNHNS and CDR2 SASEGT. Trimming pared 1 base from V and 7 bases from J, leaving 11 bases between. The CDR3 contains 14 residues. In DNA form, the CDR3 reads TGTGCCAGCAGTGAAGTTTATCCGGACAACACCATATATTTT. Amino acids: CASSEVYPDNTIYF.

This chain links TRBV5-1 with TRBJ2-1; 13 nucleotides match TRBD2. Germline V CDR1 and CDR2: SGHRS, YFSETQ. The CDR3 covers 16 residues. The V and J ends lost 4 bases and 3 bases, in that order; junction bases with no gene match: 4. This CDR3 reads CASSRGTSGNYNEQFF. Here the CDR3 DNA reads TGCGCCAGCAGCCGAGGGACTAGCGGGAACTACAATGAGCAGTTCTTC.

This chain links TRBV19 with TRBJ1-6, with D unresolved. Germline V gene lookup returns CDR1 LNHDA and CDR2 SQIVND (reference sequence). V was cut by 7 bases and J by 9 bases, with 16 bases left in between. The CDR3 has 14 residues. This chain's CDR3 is CASTETSSSSPLHF. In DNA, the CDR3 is TGTGCCAGTACGGAGACATCATCAAGTTCACCCCTCCACTTT.

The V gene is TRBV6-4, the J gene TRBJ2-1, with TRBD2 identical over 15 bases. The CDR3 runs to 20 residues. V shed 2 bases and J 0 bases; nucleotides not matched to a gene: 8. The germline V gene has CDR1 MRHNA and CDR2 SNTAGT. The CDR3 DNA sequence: TGTGCCAGCAGTGACCGGGGGACTAGCGGGGGGCCAAGCTCCTACAATGAGCAGTTCTTC. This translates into CASSDRGTSGGPSSYNEQFF.

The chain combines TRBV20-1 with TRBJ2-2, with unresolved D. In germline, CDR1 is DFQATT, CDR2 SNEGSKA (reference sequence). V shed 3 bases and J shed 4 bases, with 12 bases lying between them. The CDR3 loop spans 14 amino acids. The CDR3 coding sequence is TGCAGTGCTAGTTCGGGCCTGGGCACCGGGGAGCTGTTTTTT. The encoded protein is CSASSGLGTGELFF.

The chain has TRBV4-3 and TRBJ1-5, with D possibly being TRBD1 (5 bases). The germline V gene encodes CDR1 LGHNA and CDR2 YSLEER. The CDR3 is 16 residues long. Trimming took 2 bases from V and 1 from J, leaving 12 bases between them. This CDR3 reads CASSQMLDSSNQPQHF. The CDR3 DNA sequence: TGCGCCAGCAGCCAAATGCTCGACAGCAGCAATCAGCCCCAGCATTTT.